This T cell receptor beta chain is drawn from a study of blood T cell repertoires in COVID-19. Background on the study: Spain, Italy and the United States supplied samples that represented acute and convalescent COVID-19. Nucleic acid was either cDNA or gDNA, and it came from T cells, B-cell-depleted T cells, or PBMCs.

With 4 bases clipped from V and 3 bases from J, the junction kept 15 bases outside the gene matches. Looked up from germline, CDR1 is LNHDA and CDR2 is SQIVND (reference sequence). CDR3 length equals 19 residues. Under the authors' procedure: By means of reference gene primer amplification, nucleated cell counts were estimated. Produced via immunoSEQ multiplex PCR; TCRdb's table is partial and in-frame only. The V and J calls and clone size were taken over from that table, and D and trimming were inferred from the DNA. The sample shows about 90,000 clones, approximately 76% of them seen only once. This TCR derives from a man between 65 and 80 years old with acute or convalescent COVID-19. This chain joins TRBV19 and TRBJ2-2; 9 bases are a match to TRBD2. Sequences were obtained from peripheral blood. The CDR3 nucleotides are TGTGCCAGTAGTACCCAATCCATGGTCGTAGCGGGGGACACCGGGGAGCTGTTTTTT. It is translated as CASSTQSMVVAGDTGELFF.